The TCR beta chain under discussion was sequenced for a study of cytomegalovirus exposure and HLA in healthy donors. V lost 2 bases and J lost 4, with 13 bases in between. The CDR3 loop spans 15 amino acids. CDR1 is MNHNY and CDR2 is SVGAGI in the germline V gene (reference sequence). Whole-study findings and limits: According to an earlier analysis, most TCR beta V segments yielded productive rearrangements about 87% or about 30% of the time. Overall, some 160 TCR beta chains were annotated as cytomegalovirus-associated. Upon later analysis, HLA-associated TCR beta chains proved more clonally expanded than other, equally common chains.

In regard to this clone: As yet, its antigen is unknown.

In the PCR, 60 Vbeta and 13 Jbeta primers were used. In the original processing: It was a later analysis that counted about 80 million unique TCR beta chains, of which some 9.9 million were shared. The method was immunoSEQ multiplex PCR; TCRdb's version includes in-frame clones alone and lacks a portion of them. That table is the source of V, J and clone size, and D and trimming were worked out from the DNA. The data hold 150,000 to 200,000 clones, with over 60% observed a single time. The source material was PBMCs. This rearrangement joins TRBV6-6 to TRBJ2-3; possibly TRBD1 for D (5 bases). The clonotype comes from a girl under 18 in good health and CMV-seronegative. CDR3 sequence reads: CASSYVGKGPDTQYF. The CDR3 nucleotides read TGTGCCAGCAGTTACGTCGGTAAGGGGCCAGATACGCAGTATTTT.